A single sample is the source of the 21 T cell receptor beta chains below, sequenced in a study of identical twins. TCRdb fed the 5' RACE reads into MiXCR, producing one record per CDR3 protein. Of roughly 690,000 distinct CDR3 sequences in the sample, around 5.7% were seen once. The specimen sequenced was naive T cells sorted from blood. These receptors came from a man in his late teens or twenties in good health.

This clonotype was picked up many times. The chain combines TRBV10-3 with TRBJ2-7, with 7 bases identical to TRBD1. The CDR3 totals 12 residues. J gave up 4 bases and V 5 bases, and 2 bases lay outside the gene matches. Germline CDR1 reads ENHRY; CDR2 reads SYGVKD. The DNA of the CDR3 is TGTGCCATCAGTACAGGGGAGTACGAGCAGTACGTC. Translation: CAISTGEYEQYV.

This clonotype was found a few times. This chain connects TRBV30 to TRBJ2-7, with D tentatively TRBD2 (6 bases). The V end lost 4 bases, the J end lost 0 bases, and 10 bases lay between the germline ends. The germline V gene has CDR1 GTSNPN and CDR2 SVGIG (reference sequence). The CDR3 spans 13 residues. CDR3 DNA sequence: TGTGCCTGGAAAGCGGGTGACTCCTACGAGCAGTACTTC. This codes for CAWKAGDSYEQYF.

The genes are TRBV7-2 and TRBJ2-1; 10 nucleotides line up with TRBD2. Looked up from germline, CDR1 is SGHTA and CDR2 is FQGNSA. The CDR3 totals 17 residues. The ends lost 5 bases at V and 0 bases at J; junction bases unmatched: 7. For the CDR3, the DNA is TGTGCCAGCAGCAGGGCTAGCGGGAGAGGCTCCTACAATGAGCAGTTCTTC. Translated: CASSRASGRGSYNEQFF.

This clonotype was seen repeatedly, ten times or more. This sequence joins TRBV28 and TRBJ1-1; D gene ambiguous. Trimming stripped 5 bases from V and 3 bases from J, with 13 bases between. This CDR3 has 14 amino acids. Germline loops: CDR1 MDHEN, CDR2 SYDVKM. This chain's CDR3 is CASSMQRTDTEAFF. The CDR3 DNA reads as TGTGCCAGCAGTATGCAGAGAACCGACACTGAAGCTTTCTTT.

This clonotype has just a few counts. The chain links TRBV2 to TRBJ2-5; D might be TRBD1 (6 bases). The CDR3 contains 14 residues. V was shortened by 4 bases and J by 2 bases, with 11 bases between the two germline ends. Germline values: CDR1 SNHLY, CDR2 FYNNEI. The CDR3 nucleotides are TGTGCCAGCAGTGGGACAGAAGATCAAGAGACCCAGTACTTC. The encoded protein is CASSGTEDQETQYF.

This clonotype came up many times. This chain links TRBV27 with TRBJ2-3; the D gene could be TRBD1 or TRBD2 (6 bases each). Germline V CDR1 and CDR2: MNHEY, SMNVEV (reference sequence). V was cut by 3 bases and J by 10 bases, with 11 bases left in between. There are 12 residues in the CDR3. CDR3 DNA: TGTGCCAGCAGTTTTGGGGGGCAGGCGCAGTATTTT. It is translated as CASSFGGQAQYF.

This clonotype appeared many times. V usage is TRBV28 and J usage is TRBJ1-1, with no clear D. The CDR3 sequence is 13 residues long. The germline gives CDR1 MDHEN, CDR2 SYDVKM. Deletions cut 8 bases from V and 4 bases from J, with 14 bases between. The DNA of the CDR3 is TGTGCCAGCGGCACAGCGGTACCCACTGAAGCTTTCTTT. It translates to CASGTAVPTEAFF.

The CDR3 protein is CASKKIREQTQYF. CDR3 nucleotide sequence: TGTGCCAGCAAAAAAATACGGGAGCAAACGCAGTATTTT. The chain has TRBV2 and TRBJ2-3; tentatively, D is TRBD2 (6 bases). The CDR3 spans 13 residues. Trimming stripped 7 bases from V and 9 bases from J, with 17 bases between. Germline V lookup: CDR1 SNHLY, CDR2 FYNNEI.

The table lists this clonotype with a few counts. V usage is TRBV10-3 and J usage is TRBJ2-3, with a weak D call TRBD1 (7 bases). Trimming left V 4 bases short and J 10 bases short, with 24 bases between. The CDR3 extends over 16 amino acids. The germline V gene encodes CDR1 ENHRY and CDR2 SYGVKD. The CDR3 region has the DNA TGTGCCATCAGTGGGGAGGACAGGACGCCGCCTGGGGCGCAGTATTTT. Its protein product is CAISGEDRTPPGAQYF.

There are a few counts of this clonotype. This chain joins TRBV3-1 and TRBJ1-1; tentative D call: TRBD1 (6 bases). Per germline, CDR1 LGHDT and CDR2 YNNKEL (reference sequence). The V end lost 6 bases, the J end lost 4 bases, and 15 bases lay between the germline ends. CDR3 length: 14 amino acids. CDR3 loop: CASSYEGVFTEAFF. CDR3 bases: TGTGCCAGCAGTTATGAGGGGGTGTTCACTGAAGCTTTCTTT.

This clonotype has ten or more counts. The chain recombines TRBV6-5 with TRBJ2-3; D is unclear. The germline CDR1 and CDR2 sequences are MNHEY and SVGAGI. The V end was cut by 6 bases, the J end by 3 bases, with 4 bases between. This CDR3 is 11 amino acids long. The CDR3 loop is CASRQTDTQYF. For the CDR3, the DNA is TGTGCCAGCAGACAAACAGATACGCAGTATTTT.

The chain links TRBV20-1 to TRBJ2-5, with 9 positions matching TRBD2. V shed 6 bases and J 2 bases; nucleotides not matched to a gene: 16. The CDR3 runs to 17 residues. CDR1 is DFQATT, CDR2 SNEGSKA, per germline (reference sequence). The CDR3 DNA is TGCAGTGCCAAGGAGTGGCTAGCGGGAAGAGGGCAAGAGACCCAGTACTTC. Translated, it gives CSAKEWLAGRGQETQYF.

This clonotype was seen more than once but under ten times. The junction does not match germline at one end; this may be a read error. This CDR3 is CASTLTGPVGTEAFF. For the CDR3, the DNA is TGTGCCAGCACCTTGACAGGGCCTGTGGGCACTGAAGCTTTCTTT. The V gene is TRBV5-4, the J gene TRBJ1-1, with 7 bases matching TRBD1. There are 15 residues in the CDR3. CDR1 and CDR2 from the germline V gene are SGHNT and YYREEE (reference sequence). The full variable domain, in which reference TRBV5-4 and TRBJ1-1 provide the parts outside the CDR3, is ETGVTQSPTHLIKTRGQQVTLRCSSQSGHNTVSWYQQALGQGPQFIFQYYREEENGRGNFPPRFSGLQFPNYSSELNVNALELDDSALYLCASTLTGPVGTEAFFGQGTRLTVV.

Comment on this clonotype: A much more abundant neighbour one base away suggests this may be a read error. The CDR3 sequence is CSVEDGLAKTTDMQYF. CDR3 DNA: TGCAGCGTTGAAGATGGGCTAGCGAAAACCACAGATATGCAGTATTTT. The chain is built from TRBV29-1 and TRBJ2-3, with D maybe TRBD2 (6 bases). This CDR3 has 16 residues. The germline gives CDR1 SQVTM, CDR2 ANQGSEA.

This clonotype was seen ten or more times. The CDR3 DNA reads TGCAGTGCAAAAAACCCGGGACTGAACTCCTACGAGCAGTACTTC. Translation: CSAKNPGLNSYEQYF. This sequence joins TRBV20-1 and TRBJ2-7; a possible D gene is TRBD2 (6 bases). The CDR3 runs 15 residues. The germline V and J ends were trimmed by 6 bases and 0 bases, with 18 bases remaining between them. CDR1 and CDR2 (germline): DFQATT, SNEGSKA (reference sequence).

The genes are TRBV7-9 and TRBJ1-4, with TRBD1 matching 10 bases. V dropped 1 base and J dropped 5; count of bases not matched to a gene: 4. This CDR3 region has 16 residues. CDR1 and CDR2 (germline): SEHNR, FQNEAQ (reference sequence). The CDR3 DNA is TGTGCCAGCAGCTTAGGGGACAGGGGCCTCAATGAAAAACTGTTTTTT. Protein sequence: CASSLGDRGLNEKLFF.

This clonotype was observed at least ten times. J is TRBJ2-7 and V is TRBV7-2; possible D gene TRBD1, 6 bases. This CDR3 spans 14 amino acids. CDR1 and CDR2 (germline): SGHTA, FQGNSA. Trimming removed 5 bases at V and 3 bases at J, with 14 bases between. The CDR3 DNA follows: TGTGCCAGCAGCCCCCCAGGGACACACTACGAGCAGTACTTC. As protein: CASSPPGTHYEQYF.

The V call is TRBV20-1, the J call TRBJ1-5; D unresolved. The CDR3 has 16 residues. Trimming left V 3 bases short and J 6 bases short, with 21 bases between. Germline values: CDR1 DFQATT, CDR2 SNEGSKA (reference sequence). CDR3: CSARAVRGRHGQPQHF. In DNA form, the CDR3 reads TGCAGTGCTAGGGCCGTACGAGGGAGGCACGGTCAGCCCCAGCATTTT.

This clonotype was counted a few times. The V call is TRBV12-3 or TRBV12-4, the J call TRBJ2-3, with D perhaps TRBD2 (6 bases). The CDR3 totals 16 residues. Trimming shortened V by 4 bases and J by 5 bases, and 19 bases separated the two germline ends. CDR3 loop: CASSSRGKALEDTQYF. In nucleotides, the CDR3 is TGTGCCAGCAGTTCCCGGGGGAAAGCCCTAGAAGATACGCAGTATTTT.

This clonotype was observed at least ten times. The chain couples TRBV29-1 to TRBJ1-6; TRBD1 matches at 8 bases. The CDR3 is made up of 13 amino acids. Looked up from germline, CDR1 is SQVTM and CDR2 is ANQGSEA. V trimming: 6 bases; J trimming: 6 bases; junction bases outside the gene matches: 4. CDR3 protein: CSVATGVNSPLHF. The CDR3 nucleotides read TGCAGCGTGGCGACAGGGGTTAATTCACCCCTCCACTTT.

This clonotype was seen a few times. This chain uses TRBV14 with TRBJ2-5; TRBD2 might be the D (6 bases). V gave up 4 bases and J gave up 5 bases, with 14 bases separating them. The CDR3 length is 14 residues. CDR1 and CDR2 (germline): SGHDN, FVKESK. CDR3 residues: CASSPLRRGETQYF. The CDR3 coding sequence is TGTGCCAGCAGCCCTTTACGCCGGGGGGAGACCCAGTACTTC.